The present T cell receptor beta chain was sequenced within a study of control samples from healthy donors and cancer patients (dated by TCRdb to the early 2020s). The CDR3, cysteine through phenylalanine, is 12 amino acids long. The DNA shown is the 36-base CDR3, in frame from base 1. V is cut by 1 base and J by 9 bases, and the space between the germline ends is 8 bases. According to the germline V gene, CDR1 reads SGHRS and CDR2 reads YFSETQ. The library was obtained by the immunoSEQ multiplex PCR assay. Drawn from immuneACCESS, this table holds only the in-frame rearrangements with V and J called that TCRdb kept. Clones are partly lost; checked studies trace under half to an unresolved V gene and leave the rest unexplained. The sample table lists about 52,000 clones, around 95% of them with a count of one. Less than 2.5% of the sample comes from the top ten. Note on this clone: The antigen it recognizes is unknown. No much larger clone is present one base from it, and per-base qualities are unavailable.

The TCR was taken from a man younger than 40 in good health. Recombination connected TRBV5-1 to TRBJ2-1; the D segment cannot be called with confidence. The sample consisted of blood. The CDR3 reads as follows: CASSLIAGEQFF. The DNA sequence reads TGCGCCAGCAGCTTGATCGCCGGTGAGCAGTTCTTC.